The 9 T cell receptor beta chains below were found in one sample sequenced in a study of shared clonotypes between healthy human individuals. Profiling relied on immunoSEQ multiplex PCR, and the TCRdb table lists in-frame clones only, not all of them. The sample lists about 680,000 clones, around 67% occurring once. What was sequenced was memory CD4+ T cells sorted from blood. Described subset: CD45RA-negative fraction. Source of these receptors: a woman under 40 in good health.

The rearrangement links TRBV9 to TRBJ2-1, with D possibly TRBD2 on 5 matching bases. The CDR3 extends over 13 amino acids. Germline assignment: CDR1 SGDLS and CDR2 YYNGEE. V gave up 2 bases and J gave up 8 bases, with 11 bases separating them. The DNA for the CDR3 is TGTGCCAGCAGCGTTGGCCCGAGGGATGAGCAGTTCTTC. Translation: CASSVGPRDEQFF.

This clone was counted between two and nine times. The rearrangement links TRBV5-5 to TRBJ2-7; 13 bases align to TRBD2. V lost 4 bases to trimming and J lost 3 bases; unmatched junction nucleotides: 4. Germline V gene data show CDR1 as SGHKS and CDR2 as YYEKEE (reference sequence). This CDR3 is built from 15 residues. In DNA, the CDR3 is TGTGCCAGCAGCAAAGGACTAGCGGGAGTCTACGAGCAGTACTTC. Its translation: CASSKGLAGVYEQYF.

V gene TRBV19 combines with J gene TRBJ2-2; the match to TRBD1 covers 9 bases. CDR1 and CDR2 (germline): LNHDA, SQIVND (reference sequence). This CDR3 comprises 17 residues. Unmatched junction bases numbered 7, after V lost 4 bases and J lost 1 base. CDR3 in DNA: TGTGCCAGTAGTAAATCCGCGGGACAGGGGAACACCGGGGAGCTGTTTTTT. Protein: CASSKSAGQGNTGELFF. The variable domain in full, with the rest retrieved from reference TRBV19 and TRBJ2-2, is DGGITQSPKYLFRKEGQNVTLSCEQNLNHDAMYWYRQDPGQGLRLIYYSQIVNDFQKGDIAEGYSVSREKKESFPLTVTSAQKNPTAFYLCASSKSAGQGNTGELFFGEGSRLTVL.

The chain has TRBV25-1 and TRBJ2-5; D is undetermined. The CDR3 is 14 residues long. V lost 3 bases, J lost 2 bases, and 10 bases lay in between. The V gene's germline CDR1 is MGHDK and CDR2 SYGVNS. CDR3 loop: CASSEQDAQETQYF. CDR3 in DNA: TGTGCCAGCAGTGAGCAGGACGCTCAAGAGACCCAGTACTTC.

This clone occurred once. J is TRBJ2-1 and V is TRBV7-2; possible D gene TRBD2, 6 bases. Looked up from germline, CDR1 is SGHTA and CDR2 is FQGNSA. The CDR3 is 13 residues long. Trimming pared 2 bases from V and 8 bases from J, leaving 10 bases between. The DNA of the CDR3 is TGTGCCAGCAGCTTAAGTAGCGGCGATGAGCAGTTCTTC. As protein: CASSLSSGDEQFF.

The chain uses TRBV5-4 and TRBJ2-5; TRBD1 is a possible D gene (5 bases). With 4 bases removed from V and 2 bases from J, the gap between germline ends came to 9 bases. Germline assignment: CDR1 SGHNT and CDR2 YYREEE (reference sequence). The CDR3 is made up of 13 amino acids. The CDR3 protein is CASSQDTQETQYF. The CDR3, as DNA: TGTGCCAGCAGCCAGGACACACAAGAGACCCAGTACTTC.

The chain has TRBV6-1 and TRBJ1-2; no clear D gene. The ends were cut back, 11 bases at V and 0 bases at J, with 7 bases in the middle. The CDR3 runs 11 residues. Germline CDR1 reads MNHNS; CDR2 reads SASEGT. The CDR3 here is CAVSTNYGYTF. In DNA form, the CDR3 reads TGTGCCGTCTCTACTAACTATGGCTACACCTTC.

This clone was recorded once. This chain links TRBV21-1 with TRBJ1-5; the table's D gene call, TRBD1, was not cross checked with the DNA. TRBV21-1 is a pseudogene locus. The CDR3 runs 16 residues. Here the CDR3 reads CASSGPGTGGNQPQHF. CDR3 sequence (DNA): TGTGCCAGCAGCGGCCCCGGGACAGGGGGCAATCAGCCCCAGCATTTT.

The CDR3 DNA reads TGCGCCAGCAGCCAAGGACCGAACTATGGCTACACCTTC. The encoded protein is CASSQGPNYGYTF. The chain has TRBV5-1 and TRBJ1-2; D is uncertain. The V gene's germline CDR1 is SGHRS and CDR2 YFSETQ. V lost 4 bases and J 2 bases, leaving 9 bases between the germline ends. This CDR3 is built from 13 residues. Full variable domain (missing parts from reference TRBV5-1 and TRBJ1-2): KAGVTQTPRYLIKTRGQQVTLSCSPISGHRSVSWYQQTPGQGLQFLFEYFSETQRNKGNFPGRFSGRQFSNSRSEMNVSTLELGDSALYLCASSQGPNYGYTFGSGTRLTVV.